These T cell receptor beta chains were read from a single sample in a study of blood T cell repertoires in COVID-19. The table came from immunoSEQ multiplex PCR; TCRdb's copy has only in-frame clones and leaves some out. This sample has approximately 150,000 clones; around 90% occur once, and the top ten carry over 3.5%. The sequencing sample was made of peripheral blood. The receptors shown here come from a woman aged 55-69 years with active or convalescent COVID-19. Each CDR3 is given with its conserved first and last residue. D genes are given only for firm matches. Clone size is stated in some rows and not others, as once, few, many or a class when expanded.

j_call: TRBJ2-7; d_call: .; v_call: TRBV4-3; clone_size: once; cdr3_aa: CASSQDIRGYEQYF; cdr3_nt: TGCGCCAGCAGCCAAGATATTCGGGGCTACGAGCAGTACTTC
j_call: TRBJ1-2; d_call: TRBD1; v_call: TRBV6-1; clone_size: .; cdr3_aa: CASSEYRGHKNYGYTF; cdr3_nt: TGTGCCAGCAGTGAATACAGGGGGCATAAGAACTATGGCTACACCTTC
j_call: TRBJ2-7; d_call: TRBD2; v_call: TRBV7-8; clone_size: .; cdr3_aa: CASSLVAAGGTYEQYF; cdr3_nt: TGTGCCAGCAGCTTAGTGGCGGCGGGGGGCACCTACGAGCAGTACTTC
j_call: TRBJ2-2; d_call: .; v_call: TRBV2; clone_size: .; cdr3_aa: CASSLGPPNTGELFF; cdr3_nt: TGTGCCAGCAGTCTCGGTCCCCCCAACACCGGGGAGCTGTTTTTT
j_call: TRBJ2-3; d_call: .; v_call: TRBV7-7; clone_size: .; cdr3_aa: CASSLGVGRTDTQYF; cdr3_nt: TGTGCTAGCAGCTTAGGGGTGGGGAGGACAGATACGCAGTATTTT
j_call: TRBJ2-7; d_call: .; v_call: TRBV12-3/TRBV12-4; clone_size: once; cdr3_aa: CASSSHTTVQYF; cdr3_nt: TGTGCCAGCAGTTCCCACACCACCGTGCAGTACTTC
j_call: TRBJ1-1; d_call: .; v_call: TRBV6-5; clone_size: .; cdr3_aa: CASSPPGRGGTEAFF; cdr3_nt: TGTGCCAGCAGTCCCCCGGGGAGGGGTGGGACTGAAGCTTTCTTT
j_call: TRBJ2-7; d_call: .; v_call: TRBV6-5; clone_size: once; cdr3_aa: CASGGRLGNEQYF; cdr3_nt: TGTGCCAGTGGGGGGAGGCTAGGGAACGAGCAGTACTTC
j_call: TRBJ2-1; d_call: .; v_call: TRBV7-2; clone_size: once; cdr3_aa: CASNWGHNEQFF; cdr3_nt: TGTGCCAGTAACTGGGGGCACAATGAGCAGTTCTTC
j_call: TRBJ2-5; d_call: .; v_call: TRBV7-2; clone_size: .; cdr3_aa: CASSSFPRGPETQYF; cdr3_nt: TGTGCCAGCAGCTCGTTCCCTAGGGGTCCCGAGACCCAGTACTTC
j_call: TRBJ1-2; d_call: TRBD1; v_call: TRBV10-2; clone_size: .; cdr3_aa: CASSESTGGYGYTF; cdr3_nt: TGCGCCAGCAGTGAGTCGACAGGGGGCTATGGCTACACCTTC
j_call: TRBJ2-5; d_call: TRBD2; v_call: TRBV20-1; clone_size: once; cdr3_aa: CSASPVAGGEETQYF; cdr3_nt: TGCAGTGCTAGTCCGGTAGCGGGGGGGGAGGAGACCCAGTACTTC
j_call: TRBJ1-5; d_call: TRBD1; v_call: TRBV6-5; clone_size: .; cdr3_aa: CASSPGQGAAQPQHF; cdr3_nt: TGTGCCAGCAGCCCCGGACAGGGCGCTGCTCAGCCCCAGCATTTT
j_call: TRBJ1-2; d_call: TRBD1; v_call: TRBV25-1; clone_size: .; cdr3_aa: CASSGGQIYGYTF; cdr3_nt: TGTGCCAGCAGTGGGGGACAGATCTATGGCTACACCTTC
j_call: TRBJ1-4; d_call: TRBD1; v_call: TRBV6-1; clone_size: few; cdr3_aa: CASSEAGGTGLNEKLFF; cdr3_nt: TGTGCCAGCAGTGAAGCCGGCGGGACAGGGTTGAATGAAAAACTGTTTTTT
j_call: TRBJ1-1; d_call: .; v_call: TRBV2; clone_size: .; cdr3_aa: CASSTPPRRFMNTEAFF; cdr3_nt: TGTGCCAGCAGCACACCCCCCAGGCGATTTATGAACACTGAAGCTTTCTTT
j_call: TRBJ1-3; d_call: TRBD1; v_call: TRBV10-1; clone_size: .; cdr3_aa: CASRGQGEMGNTIYF; cdr3_nt: TGCGCCAGCAGGGGACAGGGGGAGATGGGAAACACCATATATTTT